The rows below give T cell receptor beta chains drawn from one sample of a study of cytomegalovirus exposure and HLA in healthy donors. Assay used: immunoSEQ multiplex PCR; TCRdb lists only in-frame clones, some missing. The sample carries some 180,000 clones, approximately 80% recorded once. Specimen: PBMCs. Receptors were obtained from a woman younger than 45 in good health and CMV-seronegative. Each CDR3 is given with its conserved first and last residue. A D gene is named only where the DNA matches it firmly. Clone size is given for some rows only: seen once, a few or many times, or a class if the clone is expanded.

v_call	clone_size	d_call	j_call	cdr3_nt	cdr3_aa
TRBV4-1	NA	TRBD2	TRBJ2-7	TGCGCCAGCAGCCAATTTTACCGGGGGAGGGCCTACGAGCAGTACTTC	CASSQFYRGRAYEQYF
TRBV15	NA	TRBD1	TRBJ1-5	TGTGCCACCAGCAGGGGACAGGAGAATCAGCCCCAGCATTTT	CATSRGQENQPQHF
TRBV6-5	NA	NA	TRBJ1-2	TGTGCCAGCAGTTTCAGGAGGGGCTCTCGGTACTATGGCTACACCTTC	CASSFRRGSRYYGYTF
TRBV7-6	NA	NA	TRBJ2-7	TGTGCCAGCAGCCCTCCGTCGGGGAACTACGAGCAGTACTTC	CASSPPSGNYEQYF
TRBV5-5	NA	NA	TRBJ1-5	TGTGCCAGCAGCTTCATACAAAGCAATCAGCCCCAGCATTTT	CASSFIQSNQPQHF
TRBV19	few	TRBD1	TRBJ1-1	TGTGCCAGTAGACATCAACAGGGGGGCACTGAAGCTTTCTTT	CASRHQQGGTEAFF
TRBV7-8	NA	NA	TRBJ1-2	TGTGCCAGCAGCCCGACCGGGGGGGCAAACTATGGCTACACCTTC	CASSPTGGANYGYTF
TRBV9	NA	TRBD2	TRBJ2-7	TGTGCCAGCAGCGTCAAATCACCGGGAGGAAACTACGAGCAGTACTTC	CASSVKSPGGNYEQYF
TRBV10-2	few	TRBD1	TRBJ2-3	TGCGCCAGCAGTGAGAACAGGGGGCGGAATACGCAGTATTTT	CASSENRGRNTQYF
TRBV5-1	NA	NA	TRBJ1-2	TGCGCCAGCAGCCCGGACGGGGATAAGGCGGCTAACTATGGCTACACCTTC	CASSPDGDKAANYGYTF
TRBV19	NA	NA	TRBJ1-2	TGTGCCAGCTCTGGCTCGACTGCTAACTATGGCTACACCTTC	CASSGSTANYGYTF
TRBV4-1	few	TRBD1	TRBJ1-5	TGCGCCAGCAGCCAAGATACTCTGAGACAGGGAGGTCAGCCCCAGCATTTT	CASSQDTLRQGGQPQHF
TRBV4-2	NA	TRBD2	TRBJ2-7	TGTGCCAGCAGCCAAGACGGGAGGCCCCTCGAGCAGTACTTC	CASSQDGRPLEQYF
TRBV23-1	NA	NA	TRBJ2-2	TGCGCCAGCAGTCAATCGCAGTACACCGGGGAGCTGTTTTTT	CASSQSQYTGELFF
TRBV27	few	TRBD2	TRBJ2-1	TGTGCCAGCAGTTTAGGTAGCGGGAGTGGGTACAATGAGCAGTTCTTC	CASSLGSGSGYNEQFF
TRBV7-6	NA	NA	TRBJ2-3	TGTGCCAGCAGCTTAGATGCCGGGATCTACTCCACAGATACGCAGTATTTT	CASSLDAGIYSTDTQYF
TRBV7-8	once	NA	TRBJ2-1	TGTGCCAGCAGCCCAGCCATCTGGGGGGGGCTCTACAATGAGCAGTTCTTC	CASSPAIWGGLYNEQFF
TRBV5-4	NA	NA	TRBJ1-1	TGTGCCAGCAGCTTGGCGAGAACTGCTGAAGCTTTCTTT	CASSLARTAEAFF
TRBV4-1	once	NA	TRBJ2-1	TGCGCCAGCAGCCAACGCGGTTACAATGAGCAGTTCTTC	CASSQRGYNEQFF
TRBV11-2	NA	NA	TRBJ2-7	TGTGCCAGCAGCTTCCATTTTTCCTACGAGCAGTACTTC	CASSFHFSYEQYF
TRBV29-1	NA	TRBD1	TRBJ1-2	TGCAGCGTTTTGAACAGGGGTTATGGCTACACCTTC	CSVLNRGYGYTF
TRBV5-1	NA	TRBD1	TRBJ2-7	TGCGCCAGCAGCCCCCGTTGGGGGGGACAGGGGGCCTACGAGCAGTACTTC	CASSPRWGGQGAYEQYF
TRBV6-1	NA	TRBD2	TRBJ2-5	TGTGCCATCAGAAATTGGGGGGGTGGGGTAGAGACCCAGTACTTC	CAIRNWGGGVETQYF
TRBV5-1	NA	NA	TRBJ2-3	TGCGCCAGCAGCTTGGCAGGGGCAGGCACAGATACGCAGTATTTT	CASSLAGAGTDTQYF
TRBV2	NA	NA	TRBJ1-1	TGTGCCAGCAGTGAACTTACAGGCAGCCGCACTGAAGCTTTCTTT	CASSELTGSRTEAFF
TRBV15	NA	NA	TRBJ2-7	TGTGCCACCAGCAGAGCCCCAGGCTACGAGCAGTACTTC	CATSRAPGYEQYF
TRBV5-1	NA	NA	TRBJ2-1	TGCGCCAGCAACTCCCCAGGGTCCCCGACCTACAATGAGCAGTTCTTC	CASNSPGSPTYNEQFF
TRBV9	NA	TRBD1	TRBJ1-5	TGTGCCAGCAGCCATGGGACAGAAAGCAATCAGCCCCAGCATTTT	CASSHGTESNQPQHF
TRBV2	few	NA	TRBJ2-1	TGTGCCAGCAGTGAACGCGGGCGCCCCTACAATGAGCAGTTCTTC	CASSERGRPYNEQFF
TRBV7-9	NA	NA	TRBJ1-1	TGTGCCAGCAGCTTAGCCAGGAATGAAGCTTTCTTT	CASSLARNEAFF
TRBV6-6	NA	TRBD1	TRBJ2-7	TGTGCCAGCAGCTCCGTACCCCCGACAGGGAACTACGAGCAGTACTTC	CASSSVPPTGNYEQYF
TRBV10-3	NA	TRBD2	TRBJ2-7	TGTGCCATTAGCGGGAGGTCCTCCTACGAGCAGTACTTC	CAISGRSSYEQYF
TRBV14	NA	TRBD1	TRBJ1-2	TGTGCCAGCAGCAATGGACAGGGGGCCTTGTTTGGCTACACCTTC	CASSNGQGALFGYTF
TRBV5-1	NA	TRBD1	TRBJ1-1	TGCGCCAGCAGCTTGGTTCCAGGGGGGACTGAAGCTTTCTTT	CASSLVPGGTEAFF
TRBV18	few	TRBD2	TRBJ2-7	TGTGCCAGCTCACAATCGATGGAGGCGGGAGGGCCCCGGGAGCAGTACTTC	CASSQSMEAGGPREQYF
TRBV27	NA	NA	TRBJ2-3	TGTGCCAGCAGTATTCTTTGGGGGGGCACAGATACGCAGTATTTT	CASSILWGGTDTQYF
TRBV6-4	NA	TRBD2	TRBJ2-3	TGTGCCAGCAGTGGGACTAGCGGGAGGGGCACAGATACGCAGTATTTT	CASSGTSGRGTDTQYF
TRBV15	NA	NA	TRBJ1-4	TGTGCCACCAGCAGAGGGGGCGCAACTAATGAAAAACTGTTTTTT	CATSRGGATNEKLFF
TRBV30	NA	TRBD2	TRBJ2-1	TGTGCCTGGTCCCCTTCGGGACTATTCCCTAGTGAGCAGTTCTTC	CAWSPSGLFPSEQFF
TRBV18	NA	NA	TRBJ2-7	TGTGCCAGCTCACGAAACCAGGTCTCCTACGAGCAGTACTTC	CASSRNQVSYEQYF
TRBV6-6	NA	NA	TRBJ1-1	TGTGCCAGCAGTTACTCGAGGGACTTGAACACTGAAGCTTTCTTT	CASSYSRDLNTEAFF
TRBV4-2	few	TRBD1	TRBJ2-1	TGTGCCAGCAGCACCTACAGGGGGCGGTTAGCAAATGAGCAGTTCTTC	CASSTYRGRLANEQFF
TRBV5-6	few	TRBD2	TRBJ2-1	TGTGCCAGCAGCGGGACTAGCGCCTACAATGAGCAGTTCTTC	CASSGTSAYNEQFF
TRBV11-3	NA	NA	TRBJ2-1	TGTGCCAGCAGCAAACGGAGCGGGCCGGGTTACAATGAGCAGTTCTTC	CASSKRSGPGYNEQFF
TRBV18	NA	TRBD1	TRBJ2-4	TGTGCCAGCTCACCAGGCCGACAGGGTGGAAGAAACATTCAGTACTTC	CASSPGRQGGRNIQYF
TRBV5-8	NA	NA	TRBJ1-1	TGTGCCAGCAGTTCTAGGACAAAGTTGAACACTGAAGCTTTCTTT	CASSSRTKLNTEAFF
TRBV28	NA	TRBD1	TRBJ1-5	TGTGCCAGCAGCTGGGGGACAGGGGGCGGTCAGCCCCAGCATTTT	CASSWGTGGGQPQHF
TRBV25-1	NA	NA	TRBJ1-1	TGTGCCAGCAGTGGGGGCAGCACTGAAGCTTTCTTT	CASSGGSTEAFF
TRBV5-6	NA	TRBD1	TRBJ2-7	TGTGCCAGCAGCTTGTCACGACAGGGGAAATCCTACGAGCAGTACTTC	CASSLSRQGKSYEQYF
TRBV6-5	few	NA	TRBJ1-2	TGTGCCAGCAGTGAGACAGCAACCTATGGCTACACCTTC	CASSETATYGYTF
TRBV5-1	NA	NA	TRBJ1-3	TGCGCCAGCAGCTTGGAGCCCTCTGGAAACACCATATATTTT	CASSLEPSGNTIYF
TRBV5-4	NA	TRBD2	TRBJ2-1	TGTGCCAGCAGCCGGACTAGCGGGAGCCACAATGAGCAGTTCTTC	CASSRTSGSHNEQFF
TRBV5-5	NA	NA	TRBJ1-4	TGTGCCAGCAGCGCGGACGTGGGGTGGGGAGCACGTGAAAAACTGTTTTTT	CASSADVGWGAREKLFF
TRBV29-1	NA	NA	TRBJ1-2	TGCAGCGTTTTTAACGTGGGGGGACGCTATGGCTACCCCTTC	CSVFNVGGRYGYPF
TRBV7-8	NA	TRBD1	TRBJ2-7	TGTGCCAGCAGCCCTCGAGGACAGGGTAACGAGCAGTACTTC	CASSPRGQGNEQYF
TRBV7-9	NA	NA	TRBJ2-1	TGTGCCAGCAGCTTAAAATCCCGTGGCCGCCATGCCTACAATGAGCAGTTCTTC	CASSLKSRGRHAYNEQFF
TRBV10-3	NA	NA	TRBJ2-1	TGTGCCATCAGTGATCCCAGGGTTTTCGAGCAGTTCTTC	CAISDPRVFEQFF